This TCR beta chain was captured in a study of identical twins. There were only healthy Caucasians among the donors. Study-wide points: The models systematically underestimated how much out-of-frame TCR alpha was shared in monozygotic twins.

This clonotype was seen ten or more times. Its antigen remains unidentified. One entry per CDR3 protein results from TCRdb running MiXCR on the 5' RACE reads. The sample lists 400,000 to 600,000 distinct CDR3 sequences, approximately 20% occurring once. The CDR3 is 16 amino acids. V lost 6 bases, J lost 5 bases, and 13 bases stayed unmatched. In addition, the sample was reused for a study of yellow fever vaccine responses in identical twins.

Material: CD4+ T cells sorted from blood. This TCR came from a woman younger than 35 in good health. The rearrangement uses TRBV12-3 or TRBV12-4 and TRBJ2-1; 7 nucleotides line up with TRBD2. The CDR3 here is CASRLQSGTWNNEQFF. Here the CDR3 DNA reads TGTGCCAGCAGGCTACAGAGCGGGACCTGGAACAATGAGCAGTTCTTC.